The source of this TCR beta chain is a study of cytomegalovirus exposure and HLA in healthy donors. Points from the study as a whole: The finding came from a later analysis; first-cohort TCR clusters tended to co-occur in the 95 to 150 validation repertoires. Across donors, most TCRs were seen rarely, yet some public ones were widespread. Researchers counted around 180 TCR beta chains as cytomegalovirus-associated.

On this clone: Its antigen is still unknown.

J was trimmed by 5 bases and V by 6 bases; bases with no gene match: 5. The CDR3 has 14 amino acids. Germline loops: CDR1 MDHEN, CDR2 SYDVKM. The assay was immunoSEQ multiplex PCR, and TCRdb's table has in-frame clones only and misses some. The table lists some 240,000 clones, less than 85% of them singletons. The clonotype was recovered from a woman aged 18 to 35 in good health and CMV-seronegative. The sequencing input was PBMCs. The J gene is TRBJ2-1, the V gene TRBV28, with 9 bases matching TRBD2. This CDR3 is CASRQAGGNNEQFF. The CDR3 DNA sequence: TGTGCCAGCAGACAGGCGGGAGGGAACAATGAGCAGTTCTTC.